The T cell receptor (beta chain) under discussion was sequenced for a study of Ad26.COV2.S vaccination and SARS-CoV-2 variants. Some clones are missing from TCRdb's copy, which holds only in-frame ones; the method was immunoSEQ multiplex PCR. The profile shows 150,000 to 200,000 clones, 70% to 90% of them singletons. Remarks on this clone: Its target is not known.

J was trimmed by 7 bases and V by 3 bases; bases with no gene match: 9. The CDR3 totals 16 residues. The germline V gene encodes CDR1 SGDLS and CDR2 YYNGEE. General observations from the study: Breadth, reportedly substantial, characterized the spike-specific CD8+ and CD4+ T cell responses after vaccination. Comparability of non-spike TCR breadth was observed across vaccine and placebo recipients. Placebo recipients showed lower spike-specific TCR breadth than vaccinees.

The origin of this receptor is a human donor who had recovered from COVID-19. The material was peripheral blood, obtained after recovery from COVID-19. The rearrangement links TRBV9 to TRBJ2-1; 11 bases line up with TRBD2. The CDR3 DNA reads TGTGCCAGCAGCGGGTCTAGCGGGAGGACGGGAAATGAGCAGTTCTTC. As protein: CASSGSSGRTGNEQFF. Drawing the rest from reference TRBV9 and TRBJ2-1, the complete variable domain is DSGVTQTPKHLITATGQRVTLRCSPRSGDLSVYWYQQSLDQGLQFLIQYYNGEERAKGNILERFSAQQFPDLHSELNLSSLELGDSALYFCASSGSSGRTGNEQFFGPGTRLTVL.